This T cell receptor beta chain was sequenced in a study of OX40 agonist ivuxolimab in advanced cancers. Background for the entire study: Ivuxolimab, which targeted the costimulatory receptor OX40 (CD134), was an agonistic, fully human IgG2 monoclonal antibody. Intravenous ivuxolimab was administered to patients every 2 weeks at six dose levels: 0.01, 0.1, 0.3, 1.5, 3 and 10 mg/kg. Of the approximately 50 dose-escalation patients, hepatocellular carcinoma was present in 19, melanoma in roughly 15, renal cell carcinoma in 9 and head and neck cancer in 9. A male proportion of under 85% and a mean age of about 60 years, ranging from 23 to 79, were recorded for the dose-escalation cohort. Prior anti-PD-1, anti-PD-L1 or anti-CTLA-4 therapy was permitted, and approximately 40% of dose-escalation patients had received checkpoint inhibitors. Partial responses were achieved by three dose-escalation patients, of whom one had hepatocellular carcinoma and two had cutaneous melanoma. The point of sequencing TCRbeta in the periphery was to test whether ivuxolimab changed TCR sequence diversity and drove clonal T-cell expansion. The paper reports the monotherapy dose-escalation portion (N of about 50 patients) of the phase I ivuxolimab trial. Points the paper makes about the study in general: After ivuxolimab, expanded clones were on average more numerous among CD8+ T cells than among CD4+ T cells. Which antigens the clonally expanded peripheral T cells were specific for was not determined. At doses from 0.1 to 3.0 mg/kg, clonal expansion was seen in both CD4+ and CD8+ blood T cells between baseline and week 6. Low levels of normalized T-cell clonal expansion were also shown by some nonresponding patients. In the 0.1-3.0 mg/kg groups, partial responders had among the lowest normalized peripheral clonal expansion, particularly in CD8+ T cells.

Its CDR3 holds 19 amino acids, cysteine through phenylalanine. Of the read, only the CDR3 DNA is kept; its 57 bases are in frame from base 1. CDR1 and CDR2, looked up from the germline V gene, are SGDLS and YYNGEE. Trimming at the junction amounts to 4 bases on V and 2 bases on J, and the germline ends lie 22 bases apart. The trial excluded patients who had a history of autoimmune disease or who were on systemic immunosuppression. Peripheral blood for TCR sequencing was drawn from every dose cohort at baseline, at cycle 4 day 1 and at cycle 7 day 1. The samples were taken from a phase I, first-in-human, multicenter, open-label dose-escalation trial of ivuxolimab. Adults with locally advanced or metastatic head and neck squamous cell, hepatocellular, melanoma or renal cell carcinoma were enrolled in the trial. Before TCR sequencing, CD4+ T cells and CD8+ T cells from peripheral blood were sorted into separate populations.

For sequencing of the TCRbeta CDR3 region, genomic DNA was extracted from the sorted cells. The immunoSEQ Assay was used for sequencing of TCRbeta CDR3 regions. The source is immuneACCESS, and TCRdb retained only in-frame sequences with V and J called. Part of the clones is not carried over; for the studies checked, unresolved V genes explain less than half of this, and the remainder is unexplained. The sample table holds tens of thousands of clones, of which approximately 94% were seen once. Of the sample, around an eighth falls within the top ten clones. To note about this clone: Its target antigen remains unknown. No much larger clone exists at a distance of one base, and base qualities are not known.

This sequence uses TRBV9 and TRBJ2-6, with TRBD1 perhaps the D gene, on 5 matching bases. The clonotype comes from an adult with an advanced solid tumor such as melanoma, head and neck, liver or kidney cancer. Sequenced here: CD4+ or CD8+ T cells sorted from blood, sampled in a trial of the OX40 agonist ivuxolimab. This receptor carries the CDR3 CASSLREGFGNPGANVLTF. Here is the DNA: TGTGCCAGCAGCCTCAGGGAAGGCTTTGGAAACCCTGGGGCCAACGTCCTGACTTTC.